The 24 T cell receptor beta chains below all came from one sample that was sequenced in a study of cytomegalovirus exposure and HLA in healthy donors. 13 Jbeta primers and 60 Vbeta primers were used for the PCR. Some clones are missing from TCRdb's copy, which holds only in-frame ones; the method was immunoSEQ multiplex PCR. The sample has a few hundred thousand clones, around 77% seen once. Sequenced sample: PBMCs. Every receptor here comes from a woman in her twenties or thirties in good health and CMV-seronegative.

With respect to this clone: An end of the junction does not agree with germline; a read error may underlie this. CDR3 in DNA: TGTGCCAGCAGTGACGGGGGGTATGATACCTCCCGTGTCTTT. Translating it yields CASSDGGYDTSRVF. J is TRBJ1-1 and V is TRBV6-1; perhaps TRBD1 as D (5 bases). Germline V CDR1 and CDR2: MNHNS, SASEGT. The CDR3 covers 14 residues.

The rearrangement joins TRBV11-1 to TRBJ2-3; D perhaps matches TRBD2 (5 bases). CDR1 SGHAT and CDR2 FQDESV come from the germline V gene (reference sequence). Trimming shortened V by 4 bases and J by 5 bases, and 13 bases separated the two germline ends. The CDR3 is 14 amino acids. The CDR3 bases are TGTGCCAGCAGCTCCACAATTCGGGAAGATACGCAGTATTTT. It encodes CASSSTIREDTQYF.

This clone was detected once. The CDR3 sequence is CASSLVVRCKAFF. CDR3 nucleotide sequence: TGTGCCAGCAGCTTAGTAGTACGGTGTAAAGCTTTCTTT. This chain joins TRBV7-8 and TRBJ1-1; no reliable D call. In germline, CDR1 is SGHVS, CDR2 FQNEAQ. Trimming took off 1 base at V and 9 bases at J, with 12 bases between the two ends. The CDR3 is 13 amino acids.

As concerns this clone: This CDR3 is also generated by other DNA sequences in the sample. This chain connects TRBV18 to TRBJ2-3; D unresolved. This CDR3 is built from 13 residues. Trimming cost V 3 bases and J 3 bases, with 7 bases left between them. Looked up from germline, CDR1 is KGHSH and CDR2 is LQKENI. The CDR3 DNA follows: TGTGCCAGCTCACCCCCCTCTACAGATACGCAGTATTTT. Translated: CASSPPSTDTQYF.

The chain recombines TRBV7-9 with TRBJ1-6, with a tentative D call TRBD1 (5 bases). Trimming pared 3 bases from V and 19 bases from J, leaving 16 bases between. Germline CDR1 SEHNR, CDR2 FQNEAQ (reference sequence). CDR3 length equals 12 residues. CDR3 nucleotide sequence: TGTGCCAGCAGCTTCGGTGACAGTCCCTTTCACTTT. It translates to CASSFGDSPFHF.

This chain uses TRBV6-6 with TRBJ1-1; 8 bases agree with TRBD1. This CDR3 has 12 residues. V was pared by 0 bases and J by 11 bases, with 2 bases of the junction left unmatched. Germline V gives CDR1 MNHNY, CDR2 SVGAGI (reference sequence). The DNA for the CDR3 is TGTGCCAGCAGTTACTCGGACAGGGAGGCTTTCTTT. Its translation is CASSYSDREAFF.

The V and J genes are TRBV10-3 and TRBJ1-1; TRBD1 matches at 7 bases. The V segment lost 6 bases and the J segment 4 bases; nucleotides outside the gene matches: 8. Looked up from germline, CDR1 is ENHRY and CDR2 is SYGVKD. The CDR3 spans 14 residues. CDR3 nucleotide sequence: TGTGCCATCAGAACAGGGGTACAAGGCACTGAAGCTTTCTTT. Amino acids: CAIRTGVQGTEAFF.

The chain has TRBV6-1 and TRBJ2-7; TRBD1 is a possible D gene (6 bases). CDR1 MNHNS and CDR2 SASEGT come from the germline V gene. V was shortened by 7 bases and J by 3 bases, with 13 bases between the two germline ends. The CDR3 runs 13 residues. This chain's CDR3 is CASKIDRLYEQYF. Here the CDR3 DNA reads TGTGCCAGCAAGATCGACAGGCTCTACGAGCAGTACTTC.

This sequence joins TRBV5-1 and TRBJ2-5; 7 positions match TRBD2. V was pared by 1 base and J by 5 bases, with 8 bases of the junction left unmatched. The CDR3 is 15 amino acids. The germline CDR1 and CDR2 sequences are SGHRS and YFSETQ. The DNA of the CDR3 is TGCGCCAGCAGCTTGTGGGCTAGCGGTCGGGAGACCCAGTACTTC. It specifies CASSLWASGRETQYF.

This clone appeared a few times. The gene calls are TRBV5-6 and TRBJ1-2; 12 nucleotides line up with TRBD1. V gave up 4 bases and J gave up 8 bases; unmatched junction bases: 6. CDR1 is SGHDT, CDR2 YYEEEE, per germline. The CDR3 is 14 amino acids. The CDR3 nucleotides read TGTGCCAGCAGCGCCGGGACAGGGGGCTGGGGCTACACCTTC. Its protein product is CASSAGTGGWGYTF.

This clone was seen just once. The chain uses TRBV7-8 and TRBJ2-3; the match to TRBD2 covers 7 bases. CDR1 is SGHVS, CDR2 FQNEAQ, per germline. V trimming: 3 bases; J trimming: 0 bases; junction bases outside the gene matches: 3. This CDR3 region has 15 residues. CDR3 sequence: CASSFRTRSTDTQYF. The CDR3 region has the DNA TGTGCCAGCAGCTTTAGGACTAGAAGCACAGATACGCAGTATTTT.

This sequence joins TRBV6-5 and TRBJ1-2; TRBD1 is a possible D gene (5 bases). Looked up from germline, CDR1 is MNHEY and CDR2 is SVGAGI. The CDR3 covers 14 residues. The ends were cut back, 5 bases at V and 7 bases at J, with 17 bases in the middle. CDR3 loop: CASSAPGRVSGYTF. CDR3 in DNA: TGTGCCAGCAGTGCCCCAGGGAGGGTTTCTGGCTACACCTTC.

DNA of the CDR3: TGTGCCAGCAGCTTAGGGGGAGGCCGCACAGATACGCAGTATTTT. Translating it yields CASSLGGGRTDTQYF. The genes are TRBV11-3 and TRBJ2-3, with a tentative D call TRBD2 (6 bases). V shed 1 base and J shed 1 base, with 9 bases lying between them. This CDR3 comprises 15 residues. Germline loops: CDR1 SGHNT, CDR2 YENEEA.

The CDR3 coding sequence is TGTGCCAGCAGTGCTCGGAGGACAGGGCCCACTGAAGCTTTCTTT. It codes for CASSARRTGPTEAFF. The chain recombines TRBV6-1 with TRBJ1-1; 8 nucleotides match TRBD1. V was clipped by 4 bases and J by 4 bases; unmatched bases: 8. The V gene's germline CDR1 is MNHNS and CDR2 SASEGT. This CDR3 comprises 15 residues.

The rearrangement uses TRBV2 and TRBJ2-3; TRBD1 aligns across 9 bases. The V segment lost 6 bases and the J segment 5 bases; nucleotides outside the gene matches: 12. The CDR3 extends over 16 amino acids. In germline, CDR1 is SNHLY, CDR2 FYNNEI. CDR3 loop: CASRNPGQGRRDTQYF. DNA for the CDR3: TGTGCCAGCAGGAATCCGGGACAGGGACGGAGAGATACGCAGTATTTT.

This clone was counted between two and nine times. The chain recombines TRBV11-3 with TRBJ2-1; D is possibly TRBD2 (7 bases). CDR1 and CDR2 (germline): SGHNT, YENEEA. The CDR3 contains 16 residues. V was pared by 1 base and J by 3 bases, with 13 bases between. The CDR3 loop reads CASSLAGGGVYNEQFF. The CDR3 DNA reads as TGTGCCAGCAGCTTAGCAGGAGGGGGGGTCTACAATGAGCAGTTCTTC.

This clone has just a few counts. The chain uses TRBV25-1 and TRBJ2-5; tentatively, D is TRBD2 (6 bases). The CDR3 runs 13 residues. The V and J ends lost 3 bases and 9 bases respectively, with 14 bases between them. Germline CDR1 and CDR2: MGHDK and SYGVNS. This CDR3 is CASSEWTEGAQYF. CDR3 nucleotide sequence: TGTGCCAGCAGTGAGTGGACGGAGGGAGCCCAGTACTTC. The full variable domain, in which reference TRBV25-1 and TRBJ2-5 provide the parts outside the CDR3, is EADIYQTPRYLVIGTGKKITLECSQTMGHDKMYWYQQDPGMELHLIHYSYGVNSTEKGDLSSESTVSRIRTEHFPLTLESARPSHTSQYLCASSEWTEGAQYFGPGTRLLVL.

The CDR3 DNA reads as TGTGCCAGCAGGCCCAATCGGCGGGAGTCTAGCGAGCAGTACTTC. Translation: CASRPNRRESSEQYF. The gene calls are TRBV7-9 and TRBJ2-7, with 7 bases fitting TRBD2. The CDR3 length is 15 residues. V was pared by 6 bases and J by 6 bases, with 14 bases of the junction left unmatched. CDR1 and CDR2 from the germline V gene are SEHNR and FQNEAQ (reference sequence).

The chain recombines TRBV9 with TRBJ2-6, with a weak D call TRBD1 (5 bases). Germline CDR1 reads SGDLS; CDR2 reads YYNGEE. Trimming cost V 2 bases and J 3 bases, with 9 bases left between them. The CDR3 is 15 amino acids. The CDR3, as DNA: TGTGCCAGCAGCGTTCAGGGCGGTGGGGCCAACGTCCTGACTTTC. Encoded protein: CASSVQGGGANVLTF.

The chain couples TRBV7-6 to TRBJ2-3, with TRBD1 matching over 8 bases. V shed 4 bases and J 4 bases; nucleotides not matched to a gene: 10. The CDR3 sequence is 16 residues long. From germline, CDR1 is SGHVS and CDR2 FNYEAQ. CDR3 DNA: TGTGCCAGCAGCTCAAGGACAGGGCGCTGGTCAGATACGCAGTATTTT. Translation gives CASSSRTGRWSDTQYF.

The chain employs TRBV30 and TRBJ1-3; 7 nucleotides agree with TRBD1. CDR1 and CDR2 from the germline V gene are GTSNPN and SVGIG (reference sequence). The CDR3 runs 14 residues. V shed 2 bases and J 4 bases; nucleotides not matched to a gene: 5. The CDR3 nucleotides are TGTGCCTGGAGTCCAGGGGGGCTCGGAAACACCATATATTTT. It yields the protein CAWSPGGLGNTIYF.

The chain is built from TRBV4-1 and TRBJ2-3; 8 bases line up with TRBD2. Germline CDR1 and CDR2: MGHRA and YSYEKL. J gave up 4 bases and V 0 bases, and 6 bases lay outside the gene matches. This CDR3 region has 16 residues. CDR3 DNA: TGCGCCAGCAGCCAAGACGGGGGGGGGCGTGCAGATACGCAGTATTTT. Its protein is CASSQDGGGRADTQYF.

The chain employs TRBV18 and TRBJ2-1; the D is unclear. Deletions cut 6 bases from V and 0 bases from J, with 9 bases between. Germline V CDR1 and CDR2: KGHSH, LQKENI. The CDR3 length is 14 residues. CDR3 sequence reads: CASSAKSSYNEQFF. The CDR3 region has the DNA TGTGCCAGCTCCGCTAAGAGCTCCTACAATGAGCAGTTCTTC.

This clone was seen only once. The CDR3 spells CASSSGTGEINTEAFF. CDR3 DNA sequence: TGTGCCAGCAGCTCCGGGACAGGGGAAATCAATACTGAAGCTTTCTTT. The gene calls are TRBV11-3 and TRBJ1-1, with TRBD1 matching 10 bases. The length of the CDR3 is 16 residues. The V segment lost 4 bases and the J segment 5 bases; nucleotides outside the gene matches: 10. Germline values: CDR1 SGHNT, CDR2 YENEEA.